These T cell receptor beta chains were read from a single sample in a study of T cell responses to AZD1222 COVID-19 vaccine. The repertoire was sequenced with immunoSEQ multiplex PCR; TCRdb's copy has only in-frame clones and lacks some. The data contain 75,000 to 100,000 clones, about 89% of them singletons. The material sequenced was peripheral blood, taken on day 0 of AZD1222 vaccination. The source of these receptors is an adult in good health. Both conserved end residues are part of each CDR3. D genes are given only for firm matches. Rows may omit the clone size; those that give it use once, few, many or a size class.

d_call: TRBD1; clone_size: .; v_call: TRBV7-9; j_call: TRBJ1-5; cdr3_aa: CASSHTGAGDQPQHF; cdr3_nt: TGTGCCAGCAGCCATACAGGGGCGGGGGATCAGCCCCAGCATTTT
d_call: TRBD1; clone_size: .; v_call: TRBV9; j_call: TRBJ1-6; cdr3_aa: CASSVTGDPNSPLHF; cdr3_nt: TGTGCCAGCAGCGTAACAGGGGATCCTAATTCACCCCTCCACTTT
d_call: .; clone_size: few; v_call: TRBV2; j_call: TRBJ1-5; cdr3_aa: CASSAGNQPQHF; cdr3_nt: TGTGCCAGCAGTGCGGGGAATCAGCCCCAGCATTTT
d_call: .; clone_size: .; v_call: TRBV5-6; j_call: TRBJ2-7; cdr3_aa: CASSLEPGHSYEQYF; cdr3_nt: TGTGCCAGCAGCTTAGAGCCCGGCCACTCCTACGAGCAGTACTTC
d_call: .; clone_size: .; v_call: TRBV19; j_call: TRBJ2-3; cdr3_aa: CATGLSGTDTQYF; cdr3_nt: TGTGCCACCGGACTTAGTGGCACAGATACGCAGTATTTT
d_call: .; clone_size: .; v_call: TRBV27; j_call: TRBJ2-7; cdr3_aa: CASSLFRGYEQYF; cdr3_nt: TGTGCCAGCAGTTTGTTCCGGGGTTACGAGCAGTACTTC
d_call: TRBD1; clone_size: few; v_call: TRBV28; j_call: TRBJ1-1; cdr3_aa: CASSPGGQGNTEAFF; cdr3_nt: TGTGCCAGCAGCCCGGGGGGACAGGGGAACACTGAAGCTTTCTTT
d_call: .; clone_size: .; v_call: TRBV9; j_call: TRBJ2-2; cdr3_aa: CASSVAGRNTGELFF; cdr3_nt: TGTGCCAGCAGCGTAGCGGGCCGGAACACCGGGGAGCTGTTTTTT
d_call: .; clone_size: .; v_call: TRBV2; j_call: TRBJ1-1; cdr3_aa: CASSEFGQGAILRFF; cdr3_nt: .
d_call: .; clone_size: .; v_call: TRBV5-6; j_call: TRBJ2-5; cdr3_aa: CASSPPDPWGQETQYF; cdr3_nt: TGTGCCAGCAGCCCGCCCGACCCTTGGGGGCAAGAGACCCAGTACTTC
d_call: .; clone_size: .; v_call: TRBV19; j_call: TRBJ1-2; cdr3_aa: CASSNWGATLNEPNYGYTF; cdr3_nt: TGTGCCAGTAGTAACTGGGGGGCAACCCTCAACGAACCTAACTATGGCTACACCTTC
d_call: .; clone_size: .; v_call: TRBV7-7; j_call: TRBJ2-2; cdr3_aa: CASSLGPTAGELFF; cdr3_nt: TGTGCTAGCAGCTTAGGCCCTACCGCCGGGGAGCTGTTTTTT
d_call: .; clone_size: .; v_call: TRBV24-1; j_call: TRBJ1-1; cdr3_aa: CATSPKVGAREAFF; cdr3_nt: TGTGCCACCAGTCCCAAAGTGGGGGCGCGGGAAGCTTTCTTT
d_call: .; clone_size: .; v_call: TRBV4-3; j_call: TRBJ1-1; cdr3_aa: CASSQDTRTNTEAFF; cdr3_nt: TGCGCCAGCAGCCAAGATACCCGGACTAACACTGAAGCTTTCTTT
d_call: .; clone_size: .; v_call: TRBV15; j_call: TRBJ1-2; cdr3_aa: CATSRGSYYGYTF; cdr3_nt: TGTGCCACCAGCAGAGGGTCCTACTATGGCTACACCTTC
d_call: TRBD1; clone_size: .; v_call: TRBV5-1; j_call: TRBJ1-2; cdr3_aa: CASSLSGGEDYGYTF; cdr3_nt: TGCGCCAGCAGCTTGTCAGGGGGTGAGGACTATGGCTACACCTTC
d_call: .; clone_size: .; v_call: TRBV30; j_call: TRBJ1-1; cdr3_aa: CAWGVGFEQAFF; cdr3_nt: TGTGCCTGGGGCGTCGGGTTCGAGCAGGCTTTCTTT
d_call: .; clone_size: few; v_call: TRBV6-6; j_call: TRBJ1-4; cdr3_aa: CASSYSSWGESEKLFF; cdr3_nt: TGTGCCAGCAGTTACTCGTCTTGGGGGGAAAGTGAAAAACTGTTTTTT